These 14 T cell receptor beta chains share one sample of origin, sequenced in a study of T cells and Merkel cell carcinoma outcomes. Libraries were prepared by immunoSEQ multiplex PCR; TCRdb keeps only in-frame clonotypes and omits some of them. Seen here are more than 1,200 clones, around nine tenths observed once, and the top ten hold under 13%. The specimen sequenced was tumor tissue from Merkel cell carcinoma. The receptor source for this set is a human donor with Merkel cell carcinoma.

V is TRBV9 and J is TRBJ1-1, with 11 bases fitting TRBD1. Germline V gene lookup returns CDR1 SGDLS and CDR2 YYNGEE. CDR3 length: 15 amino acids. The V and J ends lost 2 bases and 3 bases, in that order; junction bases with no gene match: 3. In DNA, the CDR3 is TGTGCCAGCAGCGTTGGACAGGGGGCCTACACTGAAGCTTTCTTT. It is translated as CASSVGQGAYTEAFF. Variable domain in full (rest from reference TRBV9 and TRBJ1-1): DSGVTQTPKHLITATGQRVTLRCSPRSGDLSVYWYQQSLDQGLQFLIQYYNGEERAKGNILERFSAQQFPDLHSELNLSSLELGDSALYFCASSVGQGAYTEAFFGQGTRLTVV.

V gene TRBV15 combines with J gene TRBJ1-1; weak D call: TRBD1 (6 bases). The V end lost 6 bases, the J end lost 1 base, and 12 bases lay between the germline ends. Germline CDR1 is LNHNV and CDR2 is YYDKDF (reference sequence). The CDR3 has 14 amino acids. The CDR3 DNA reads as TGTGCCACCAGATCGGGACACGGGAACACTGAAGCTTTCTTT. It codes for CATRSGHGNTEAFF.

The V gene is TRBV28, the J gene TRBJ1-2; unclear D gene. The germline CDR1 and CDR2 sequences are MDHEN and SYDVKM. Deletions cut 2 bases from V and 3 bases from J, with 4 bases between. This CDR3 contains 12 residues. As DNA, the CDR3 is TGTGCCAGCAGTTTAGGGGACTATGGCTACACCTTC. This translates into CASSLGDYGYTF.

V is TRBV27 and J is TRBJ2-7; D tentatively fits TRBD1 or TRBD2 (5 bases each). Germline V lookup: CDR1 MNHEY, CDR2 SMNVEV (reference sequence). This CDR3 comprises 13 residues. V was shortened by 2 bases and J by 3 bases, with 8 bases between the two germline ends. The CDR3: CASSLRDDYEQYF. CDR3 nucleotides: TGTGCCAGCAGTTTAAGGGACGACTACGAGCAGTACTTC.

The CDR3 DNA reads TGCAGCGTTGAAACGCGGGGGGCTTTCTTT. It encodes CSVETRGAFF. J is TRBJ1-1 and V is TRBV29-1; TRBD1 is a possible D gene (5 bases). V was cut by 2 bases and J by 11 bases, with 9 bases left in between. Germline CDR1 SQVTM, CDR2 ANQGSEA. This CDR3 region has 10 residues.

CDR3 nucleotides: TGCGCCAGCAGCCCCCGCGGGCGGAGCTCCTACGAGCAGTACTTC. This translates into CASSPRGRSSYEQYF. The chain employs TRBV5-1 and TRBJ2-7; maybe TRBD2 (5 bases). The CDR3 has 15 amino acids. Per the germline V gene, CDR1 is SGHRS and CDR2 is YFSETQ. Trimming cost V 4 bases and J 0 bases, with 14 bases left between them.

This chain's CDR3 is CASSVGGRANYGYTF. CDR3 nucleotides: TGTGCCAGCAGCGTCGGGGGCAGAGCTAACTATGGCTACACCTTC. The chain has TRBV9 and TRBJ1-2, with D perhaps matching TRBD1 (6 bases). Trimming cost V 2 bases and J 0 bases, with 11 bases left between them. The CDR3 is 15 amino acids. The germline V gene encodes CDR1 SGDLS and CDR2 YYNGEE.

For the CDR3, the DNA is TGTGCCAGCAGCCACAGGGGAAACGGGAATTCACCCCTCCACTTT. Its protein is CASSHRGNGNSPLHF. The chain is built from TRBV5-6 and TRBJ1-6; 7 nucleotides match TRBD1. This CDR3 comprises 15 residues. Germline CDR1 is SGHDT and CDR2 is YYEEEE. V was clipped by 4 bases and J by 7 bases; unmatched bases: 8.

CDR3 bases: TGTGCCAGTGGGGTTCTTGGGACTGAAGCTTTCTTT. Residues: CASGVLGTEAFF. The V gene is TRBV19, the J gene TRBJ1-1; D not certain. Looked up from germline, CDR1 is LNHDA and CDR2 is SQIVND (reference sequence). V lost 8 bases, J lost 5 bases, and 12 bases lay in between. The CDR3 is made up of 12 amino acids.

This clone was recorded only once. The chain carries TRBV5-4 and TRBJ2-5; D perhaps matches TRBD2 (6 bases). Germline-derived CDR1 and CDR2 are SGHNT and YYREEE (reference sequence). The CDR3 totals 17 residues. Deletions cut 0 bases from V and 6 bases from J, with 21 bases between. The DNA for the CDR3 is TGTGCCAGCAGCTTGGAACCTTCGCGGGGAGCCCCCAAGACCCAGTACTTC. Encoded protein: CASSLEPSRGAPKTQYF.

The V call is TRBV11-2, the J call TRBJ2-7; 8 bases line up with TRBD1. This CDR3 spans 15 amino acids. Germline assignment: CDR1 SGHAT and CDR2 FQNNGV. J lost 4 bases, V lost 5 bases, and 10 bases had no gene match. The chain's CDR3 is CASSERQGHTYEQYF. Here the CDR3 DNA reads TGTGCCAGCAGCGAACGACAGGGGCATACATACGAGCAGTACTTC.

The rearrangement uses TRBV6-6 and TRBJ1-2; the D is unclear. Trimming removed 11 bases from V and 5 bases from J, with 21 bases in between. The CDR3 has 14 amino acids. CDR1 and CDR2 from the germline V gene are MNHNY and SVGAGI (reference sequence). CDR3 protein: CASDSPGGEYGYTF. The CDR3, as DNA: TGTGCCTCAGACTCGCCGGGCGGAGAATATGGCTACACCTTC.

This clone came up once. The V call is TRBV29-1, the J call TRBJ2-5, with D unclear. Germline assignment: CDR1 SQVTM and CDR2 ANQGSEA. Trimming cost V 8 bases and J 4 bases, with 11 bases left between them. CDR3 length: 11 amino acids. CDR3 region: CSPRLGETQYF. The CDR3 DNA sequence: TGCAGCCCCCGGTTAGGAGAGACCCAGTACTTC.

The chain recombines TRBV4-2 with TRBJ1-5; no clear D. V lost 1 base and J 4 bases, leaving 5 bases between the germline ends. The length of the CDR3 is 13 residues. Germline V gene sequence: CDR1 LGHNA, CDR2 YNFKEQ. The CDR3 region has the DNA TGTGCCAGCAGCCAAGCTCATAATCAGCCCCAGCATTTT. The encoded protein is CASSQAHNQPQHF.